The clone carrying this TCR beta chain has only a few counts. Its antigen remains unidentified. The data were obtained in a study of response to subunit inactivated influenza vaccine. Study-wide results and limits: Each seasonal flu vaccination may recruit only limited new T cells, authors suggested.

TCRdb reprocessed the RT-PCR reads via MiXCR and lists one record per CDR3 protein. The table shows around 790,000 distinct CDR3 sequences, with around 20% occurring only once. This CDR3 spans 13 amino acids. Germline V gene lookup returns CDR1 KGHDR and CDR2 SFDVKD. Trimming stripped 4 bases from V and 1 base from J, with 3 bases between. The sequence came from a middle-aged man who received an inactivated influenza vaccine. The chain employs TRBV24-1 and TRBJ2-2, with D hard to call. The sample in question was PBMCs from blood, obtained 5 to 6 days after vaccination. For the CDR3, the DNA is TGTGCCACCAGTGAGCAGAACACCGGGGAGCTGTTTTTT. It translates to CATSEQNTGELFF.